This TCR beta chain was captured by sequencing in a study of blood T cell repertoires in COVID-19. The V gene end was trimmed by 9 bases and the J gene end by 1 base; junction bases not matched to a gene: 5. Looked up from germline, CDR1 is LNHDA and CDR2 is SQIVND (reference sequence). The CDR3 totals 14 residues. Profiled with immunoSEQ multiplex PCR; TCRdb holds only in-frame clones, not every one. In the table there are 150,000 to 180,000 clones, roughly 84% of which are singletons. The sequencing input was peripheral blood. This TCR was recovered from a woman aged 55-70 years with COVID-19, enrolled during active disease. The chain combines TRBV19 with TRBJ2-2, with 7 bases identical to TRBD1. The CDR3 DNA is TGTGCCAGCCTATGGACAGGGAACACCGGGGAGCTGTTTTTT. Amino acid sequence: CASLWTGNTGELFF.